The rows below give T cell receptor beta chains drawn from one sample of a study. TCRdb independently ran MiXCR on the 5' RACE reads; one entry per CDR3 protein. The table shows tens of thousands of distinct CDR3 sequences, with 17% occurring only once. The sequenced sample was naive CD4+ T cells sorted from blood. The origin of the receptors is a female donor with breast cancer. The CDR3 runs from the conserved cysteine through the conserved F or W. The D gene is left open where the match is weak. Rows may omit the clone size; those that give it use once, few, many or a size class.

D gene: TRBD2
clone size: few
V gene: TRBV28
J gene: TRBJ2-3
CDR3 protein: CASSSGLAGGIDTQYF
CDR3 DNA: TGTGCCAGCAGTTCCGGACTAGCGGGAGGGATAGATACGCAGTATTTT

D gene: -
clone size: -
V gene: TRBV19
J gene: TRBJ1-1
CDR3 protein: CASSMKGGHTEAFF
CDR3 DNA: TGTGCCAGTAGTATGAAGGGGGGACACACTGAAGCTTTCTTT

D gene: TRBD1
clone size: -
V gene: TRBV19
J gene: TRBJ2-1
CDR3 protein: CASRRTGARNEQFF
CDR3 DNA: TGTGCCAGTAGAAGGACAGGGGCTCGCAATGAGCAGTTCTTC

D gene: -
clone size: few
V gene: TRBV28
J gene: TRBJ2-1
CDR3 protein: CASAGEWGRNEQFF
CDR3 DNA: TGTGCCAGCGCTGGAGAATGGGGGCGCAATGAGCAGTTCTTC

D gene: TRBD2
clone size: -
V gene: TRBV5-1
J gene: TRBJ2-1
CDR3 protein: CASSSLPAGGHNEQFF
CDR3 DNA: TGCGCCAGCAGCTCACTTCCAGCGGGGGGCCACAATGAGCAGTTCTTC

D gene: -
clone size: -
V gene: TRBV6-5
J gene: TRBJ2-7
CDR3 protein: CASSYSKGMGEQYF
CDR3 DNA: TGTGCCAGCAGTTACTCGAAAGGAATGGGCGAGCAGTACTTC

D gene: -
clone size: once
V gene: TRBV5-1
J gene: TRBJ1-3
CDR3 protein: CASSLSGSGNTIYF
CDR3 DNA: TGCGCCAGCAGCTTGAGCGGGTCTGGAAACACCATATATTTT

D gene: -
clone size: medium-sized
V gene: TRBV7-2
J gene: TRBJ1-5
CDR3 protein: CASSLGAGHQPQHF
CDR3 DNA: TGTGCCAGCAGCTTAGGGGCAGGGCATCAGCCCCAGCATTTT

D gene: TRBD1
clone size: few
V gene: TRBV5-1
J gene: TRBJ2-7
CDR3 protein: CASSSGTGFYEQYF
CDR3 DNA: TGCGCCAGCAGCTCCGGGACAGGATTCTACGAGCAGTACTTC

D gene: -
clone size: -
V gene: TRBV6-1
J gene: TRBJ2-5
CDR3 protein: CASSERSRGIVETQYF
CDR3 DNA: TGTGCCAGCAGTGAAAGGAGCAGGGGAATTGTTGAGACCCAGTACTTC

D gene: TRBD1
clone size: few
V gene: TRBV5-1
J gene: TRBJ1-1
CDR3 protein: CASSHGQALNTEAFF
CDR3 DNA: TGCGCCAGCAGTCACGGACAGGCGTTGAACACTGAAGCTTTCTTT

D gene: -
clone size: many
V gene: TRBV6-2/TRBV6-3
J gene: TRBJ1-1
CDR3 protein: CASSYFDTEAFF
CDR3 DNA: TGTGCCAGCAGTTACTTTGACACTGAAGCTTTCTTT

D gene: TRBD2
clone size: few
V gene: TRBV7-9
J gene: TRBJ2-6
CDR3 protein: CASSHSAGSYSGANVLTF
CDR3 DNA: TGTGCCAGCAGCCACTCAGCGGGGTCCTACTCTGGGGCCAACGTCCTGACTTTC

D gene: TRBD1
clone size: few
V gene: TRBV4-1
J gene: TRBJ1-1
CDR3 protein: CASSQAPRTGDTEAFF
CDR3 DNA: TGCGCCAGCAGCCAAGCCCCTCGGACAGGGGACACTGAAGCTTTCTTT

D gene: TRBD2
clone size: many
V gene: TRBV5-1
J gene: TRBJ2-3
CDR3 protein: CASSFTSGRLPDTQYF
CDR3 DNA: TGCGCCAGCAGCTTCACTAGCGGGAGATTGCCAGATACGCAGTATTTT

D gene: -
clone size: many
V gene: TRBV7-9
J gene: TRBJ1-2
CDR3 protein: CASRDSSSGYTF
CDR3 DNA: TGTGCCAGCCGGGACTCTTCTAGCGGCTACACCTTC

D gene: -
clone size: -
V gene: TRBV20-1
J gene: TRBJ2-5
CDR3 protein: CSARGSKGETQYF
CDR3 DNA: TGCAGTGCTAGGGGGTCGAAAGGGGAGACCCAGTACTTC

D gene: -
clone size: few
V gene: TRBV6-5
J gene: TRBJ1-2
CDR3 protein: CASSYSVNILGHEGGYTF
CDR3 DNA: TGTGCCAGCAGTTACTCGGTTAACATTCTAGGGCATGAGGGTGGCTACACCTTC

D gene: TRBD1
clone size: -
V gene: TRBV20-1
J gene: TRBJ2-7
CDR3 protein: CSARDGQGGSEQYF
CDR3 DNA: TGCAGTGCTAGAGACGGACAGGGGGGGAGCGAGCAGTACTTC

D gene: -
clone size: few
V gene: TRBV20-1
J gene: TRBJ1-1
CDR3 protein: CSARARTEAFF
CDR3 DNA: TGCAGTGCTAGAGCTCGCACTGAAGCTTTCTTT

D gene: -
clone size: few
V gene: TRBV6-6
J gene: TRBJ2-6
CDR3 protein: CASSRQSSGANVLTF
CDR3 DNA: TGTGCCAGCAGTCGACAGAGCTCTGGGGCCAACGTCCTGACTTTC

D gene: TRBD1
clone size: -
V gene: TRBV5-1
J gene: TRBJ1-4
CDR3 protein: CASSSSGQDVEKLLF
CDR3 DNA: TGCGCCAGCAGCTCATCGGGACAGGATGTTGAAAAACTGCTTTTT